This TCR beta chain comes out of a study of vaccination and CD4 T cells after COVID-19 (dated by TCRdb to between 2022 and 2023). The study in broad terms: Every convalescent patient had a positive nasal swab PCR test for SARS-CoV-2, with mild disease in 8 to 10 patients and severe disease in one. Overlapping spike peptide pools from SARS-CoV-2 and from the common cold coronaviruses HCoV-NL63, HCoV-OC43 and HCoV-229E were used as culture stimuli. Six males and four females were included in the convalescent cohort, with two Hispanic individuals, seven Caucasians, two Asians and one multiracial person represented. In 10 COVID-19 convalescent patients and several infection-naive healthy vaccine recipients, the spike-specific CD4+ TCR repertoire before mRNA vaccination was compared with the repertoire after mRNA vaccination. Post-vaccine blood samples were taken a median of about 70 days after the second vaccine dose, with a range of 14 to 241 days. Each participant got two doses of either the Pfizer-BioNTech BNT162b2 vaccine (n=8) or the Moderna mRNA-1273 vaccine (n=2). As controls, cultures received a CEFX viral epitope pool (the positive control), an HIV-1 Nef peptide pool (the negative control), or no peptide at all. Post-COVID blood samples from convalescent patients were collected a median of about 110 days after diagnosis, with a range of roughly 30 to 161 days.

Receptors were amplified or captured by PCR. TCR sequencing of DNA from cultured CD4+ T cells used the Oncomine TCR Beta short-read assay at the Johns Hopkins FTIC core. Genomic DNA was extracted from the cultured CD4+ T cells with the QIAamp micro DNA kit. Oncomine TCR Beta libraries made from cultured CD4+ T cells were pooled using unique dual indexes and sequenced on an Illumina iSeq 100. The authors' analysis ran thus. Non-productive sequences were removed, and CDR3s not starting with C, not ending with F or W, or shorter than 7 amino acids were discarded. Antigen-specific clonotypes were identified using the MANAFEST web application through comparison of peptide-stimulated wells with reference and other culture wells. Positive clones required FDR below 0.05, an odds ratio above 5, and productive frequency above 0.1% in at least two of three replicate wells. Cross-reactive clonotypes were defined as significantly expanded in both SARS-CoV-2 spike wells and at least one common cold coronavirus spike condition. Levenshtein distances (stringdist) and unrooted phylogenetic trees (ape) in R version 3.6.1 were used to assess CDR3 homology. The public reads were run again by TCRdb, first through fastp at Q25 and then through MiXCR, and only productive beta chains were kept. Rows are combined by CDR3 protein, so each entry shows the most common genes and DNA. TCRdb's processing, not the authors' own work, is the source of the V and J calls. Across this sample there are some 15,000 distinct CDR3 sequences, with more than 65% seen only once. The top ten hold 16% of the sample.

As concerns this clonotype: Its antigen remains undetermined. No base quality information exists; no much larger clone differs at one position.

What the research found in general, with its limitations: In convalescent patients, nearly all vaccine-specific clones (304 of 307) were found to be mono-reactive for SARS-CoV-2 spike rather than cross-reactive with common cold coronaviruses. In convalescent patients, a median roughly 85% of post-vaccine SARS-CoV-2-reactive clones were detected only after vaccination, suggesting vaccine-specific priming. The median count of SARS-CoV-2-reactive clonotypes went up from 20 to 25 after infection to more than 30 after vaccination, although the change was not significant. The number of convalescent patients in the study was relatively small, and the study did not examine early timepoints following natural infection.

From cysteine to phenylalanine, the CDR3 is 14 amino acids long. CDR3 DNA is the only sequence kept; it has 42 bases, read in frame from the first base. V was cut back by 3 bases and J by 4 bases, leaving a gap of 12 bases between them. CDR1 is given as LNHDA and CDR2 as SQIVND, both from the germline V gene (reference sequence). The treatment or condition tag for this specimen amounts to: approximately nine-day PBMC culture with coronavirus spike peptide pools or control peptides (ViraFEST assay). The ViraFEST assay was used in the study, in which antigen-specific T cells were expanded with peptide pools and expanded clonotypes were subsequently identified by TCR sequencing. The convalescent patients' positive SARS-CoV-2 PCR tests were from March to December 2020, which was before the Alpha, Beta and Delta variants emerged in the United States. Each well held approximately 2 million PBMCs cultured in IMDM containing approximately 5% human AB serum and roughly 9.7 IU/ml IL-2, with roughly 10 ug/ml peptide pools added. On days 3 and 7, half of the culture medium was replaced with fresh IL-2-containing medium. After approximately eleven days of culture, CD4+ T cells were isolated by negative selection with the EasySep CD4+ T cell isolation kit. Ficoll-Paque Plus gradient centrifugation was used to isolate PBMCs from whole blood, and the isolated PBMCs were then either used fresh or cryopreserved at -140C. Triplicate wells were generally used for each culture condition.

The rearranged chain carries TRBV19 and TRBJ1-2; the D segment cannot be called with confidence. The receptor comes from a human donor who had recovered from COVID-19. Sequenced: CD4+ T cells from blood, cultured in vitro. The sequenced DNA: TGTGCCAGTAGTATTGAAGCTTTGGGCTATGGCTACACCTTC. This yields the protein CASSIEALGYGYTF.